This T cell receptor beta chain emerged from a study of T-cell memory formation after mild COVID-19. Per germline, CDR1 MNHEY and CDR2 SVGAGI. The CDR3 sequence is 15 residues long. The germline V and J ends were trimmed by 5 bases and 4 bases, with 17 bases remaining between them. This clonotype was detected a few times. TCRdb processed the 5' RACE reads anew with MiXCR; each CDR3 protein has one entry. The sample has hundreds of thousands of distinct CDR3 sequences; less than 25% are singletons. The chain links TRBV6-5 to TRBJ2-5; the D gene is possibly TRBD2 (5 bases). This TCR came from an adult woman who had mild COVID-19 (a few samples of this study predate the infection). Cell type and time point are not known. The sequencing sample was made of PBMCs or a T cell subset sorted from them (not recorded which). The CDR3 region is CASSPPGLRGETQYF. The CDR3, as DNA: TGTGCCAGCAGTCCCCCGGGCCTTCGGGGAGAGACCCAGTACTTC.